This TCR beta chain was sequenced in a study of T-cell memory formation after mild COVID-19. Study overall: Each donor largely had its own TCR clusters.

Comments on this clonotype: Its target is unknown.

TCRdb redid the calling of the 5' RACE reads with MiXCR, one entry per CDR3 protein. The table has over 400,000 distinct CDR3 sequences, under 25% seen once. Study-level points and caveats: CD4+ contracting clones lay mainly in CM and EM, CD8+ ones in EMRA.

The TCR was taken from an adult woman who had mild COVID-19 (a few samples of this study predate the infection). Cell type and time point are not known. Input material: PBMCs or a T cell subset sorted from them (not recorded which).

The CDR3 bases are TGTGCCAGCAGCGCCGGACAGGGGGTTGGCTACACCTTC. Amino acids: CASSAGQGVGYTF. The chain employs TRBV9 and TRBJ1-2; 10 nucleotides line up with TRBD1. Trimming removed 3 bases from V and 7 bases from J; junction bases left unmatched: 3. The CDR3 sequence is 13 residues long. CDR1 and CDR2 from the germline V gene are SGDLS and YYNGEE.